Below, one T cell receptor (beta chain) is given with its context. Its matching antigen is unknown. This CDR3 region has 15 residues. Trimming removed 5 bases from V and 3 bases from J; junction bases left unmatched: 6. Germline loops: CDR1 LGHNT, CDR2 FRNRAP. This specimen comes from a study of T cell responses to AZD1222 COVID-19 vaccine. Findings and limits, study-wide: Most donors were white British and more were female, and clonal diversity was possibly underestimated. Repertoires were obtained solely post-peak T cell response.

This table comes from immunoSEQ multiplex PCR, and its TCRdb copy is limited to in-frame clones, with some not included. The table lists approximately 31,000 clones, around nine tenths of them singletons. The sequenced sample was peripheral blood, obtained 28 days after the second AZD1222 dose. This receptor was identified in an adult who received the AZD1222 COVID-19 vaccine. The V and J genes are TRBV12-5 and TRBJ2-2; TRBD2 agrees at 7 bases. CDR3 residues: CASGPLAAYTGELFF. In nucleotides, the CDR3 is TGTGCTAGTGGTCCCCTAGCGGCCTACACCGGGGAGCTGTTTTTT. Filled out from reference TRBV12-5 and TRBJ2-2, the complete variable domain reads DARVTQTPRHKVTEMGQEVTMRCQPILGHNTVFWYRQTMMQGLELLAYFRNRAPLDDSGMPKDRFSAEMPDATLATLKIQPSEPRDSAVYFCASGPLAAYTGELFFGEGSRLTVL.